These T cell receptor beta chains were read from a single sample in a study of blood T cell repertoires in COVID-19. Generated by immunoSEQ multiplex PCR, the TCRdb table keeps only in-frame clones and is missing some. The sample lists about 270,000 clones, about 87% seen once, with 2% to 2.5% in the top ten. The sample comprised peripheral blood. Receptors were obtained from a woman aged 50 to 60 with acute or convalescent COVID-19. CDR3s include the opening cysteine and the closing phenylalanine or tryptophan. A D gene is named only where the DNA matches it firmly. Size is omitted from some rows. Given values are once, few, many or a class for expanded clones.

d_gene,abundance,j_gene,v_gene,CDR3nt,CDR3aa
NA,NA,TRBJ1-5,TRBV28,TGTGCCAGCAGTTTGGTACAAGGGGATCAGCCCCAGCATTTT,CASSLVQGDQPQHF
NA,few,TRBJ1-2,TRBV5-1,TGCGCCAGCAGCGAGGGGGAGTATGGCTACACCTTC,CASSEGEYGYTF
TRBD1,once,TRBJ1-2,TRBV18,TGTGCCAGCTCACCACCGAAATGGAGGGGGCAAGGCTACACCTTC,CASSPPKWRGQGYTF
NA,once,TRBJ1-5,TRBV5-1,TGCGCCAGCAGTCGGGGGACGGGAATGGACCAGCCCCAGCATTTT,CASSRGTGMDQPQHF
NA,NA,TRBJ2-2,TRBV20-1,TGCAGTGCTAGTCGTACAGGGAGGGGGACCGCCGGGGAGCTGTTTTTT,CSASRTGRGTAGELFF
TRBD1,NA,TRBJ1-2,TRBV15,TGTGCCACCAGCAGAGATCTTGGGACAGGGTGGACGAACTATGGCTACACCTTC,CATSRDLGTGWTNYGYTF
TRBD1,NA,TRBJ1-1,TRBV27,TGTGCCAGCAGTTACAGGGGGCACACTGAAGCTTTCTTT,CASSYRGHTEAFF
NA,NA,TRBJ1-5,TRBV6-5,TGTGCCAGCAGTTACGGGCAGCAAAATCAGCCCCAGCATTTT,CASSYGQQNQPQHF
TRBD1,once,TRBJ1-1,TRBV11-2,TGTGCCAGCAGCTTTGACAGGGTAGGGAACACTGAAGCTTTCTTT,CASSFDRVGNTEAFF
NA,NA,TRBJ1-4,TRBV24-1,TGTGCCACCCAACCGACAGCACGTAATGAAAAACTGTTTTTT,CATQPTARNEKLFF
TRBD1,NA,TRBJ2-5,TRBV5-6,TGTGCCAGCAGCTGGACAGGGATCCAAGAGACCCAGTACTTC,CASSWTGIQETQYF
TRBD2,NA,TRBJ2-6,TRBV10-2,TGCGCCAGCACCGGGTACGGACTAGCGACTGGGGCCAACGTCCTGACTTTC,CASTGYGLATGANVLTF
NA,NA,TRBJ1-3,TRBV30,TGTGCCTGGGGCAGGTTGGGCGGAAACACCATATATTTT,CAWGRLGGNTIYF
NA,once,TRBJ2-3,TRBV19,TGTGCCACCTCGGTTGACATAAGCACAGATACGCAGTATTTT,CATSVDISTDTQYF
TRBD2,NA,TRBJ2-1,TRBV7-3,TGTGCCAGCAGCTTACGGGCTAGCGGCCTATACAATGAGCAGTTCTTC,CASSLRASGLYNEQFF
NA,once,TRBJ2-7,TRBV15,TGTGCCACCAGCAGAGATCAGGGGTCAACGTACGAGCAGTACTTC,CATSRDQGSTYEQYF
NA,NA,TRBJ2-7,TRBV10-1,TGCGCCAATTATCCTCAGGGTCTCTCCTACGAGCAGTACTTC,CANYPQGLSYEQYF
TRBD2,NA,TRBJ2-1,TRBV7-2,TGTGCCAGCAGTCAAACTAGCGGGAACTCCTACAATGAGCAGTTCTTC,CASSQTSGNSYNEQFF
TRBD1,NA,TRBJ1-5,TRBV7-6,TGTGCCAGCAGCTCCAGGACAGGTTTTTTTAGCAATCAGCCCCAGCATTTT,CASSSRTGFFSNQPQHF
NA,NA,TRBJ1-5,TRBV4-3,TGCGCCAGCAGCCAAGAATTTATCACAGATCAGCCCCAGCATTTT,CASSQEFITDQPQHF
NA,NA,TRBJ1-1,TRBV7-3,TGTGCCAGCAGTCGTCAACAGGGCACTGAAGCTTTCTTT,CASSRQQGTEAFF